This record looks at one T cell receptor beta chain sequence and its context. The antigen is unknown. The data were obtained in a study of graft-versus-host responses after intestinal transplantation. Whole-study context: Anti-thymocyte globulin was used for induction in all recipients, who then took tacrolimus and steroids for roughly three years. Overall study results and limits: Circulating GvH clone levels at their peak were associated with HvG declines (early post-transplant).

Sequencing was performed with immunoSEQ multiplex PCR; in TCRdb, only in-frame clones are kept and a portion is missing. The repertoire holds tens of thousands of clones, with 91% as singletons. In germline, CDR1 is SSHAT, CDR2 FNYEAQ (reference sequence). This CDR3 is 13 amino acids long. V was cut by 5 bases and J by 5 bases, with 10 bases left in between. The material sequenced was unstimulated CD8+ T cells sorted from spleen or lymph node cells, taken before intestinal transplant. The TCR comes from a human donor who received an intestinal transplant. The chain carries TRBV7-7 and TRBJ2-1, with D maybe TRBD1 (6 bases). The CDR3 loop reads CASSVGQNNEQFF. Here the CDR3 DNA reads TGTGCCAGCAGCGTCGGACAGAACAATGAGCAGTTCTTC.